This TCR beta chain is drawn from a study of T cell clones after liver transplantation. Germline assignment: CDR1 MNHEY and CDR2 SVGAGI. This CDR3 spans 14 amino acids. V lost 5 bases, J lost 0 bases, and 3 bases stayed unmatched. Sequencing of dividing CFSE-low cells from the MLR defined alloreactive TCRbeta sequences. The repertoire was sequenced with immunoSEQ multiplex PCR; TCRdb's copy has only in-frame clones and lacks some. The table lists some 500 clones, about 32% of them singletons, with roughly 36% in the top ten. In regard to this clone: Its antigen is still unknown.

The origin of this receptor is a human patient who received a liver transplant. Some T cells may be graft donor cells. The sample taken for sequencing was CD8+ T cells from cultured PBMCs. The rearrangement links TRBV6-5 to TRBJ2-7; 8 bases align to TRBD2. CDR3 bases: TGTGCCAGCAGTACCGGGACTAGCTCCTACGAGCAGTACTTC. Amino acids: CASSTGTSSYEQYF.